This T cell receptor beta chain was retrieved from a study of T cells in Graves' hyperthyroidism and ophthalmopathy. This clonotype was observed a handful of times. RNA transcripts were the template for amplifying TCR beta CDR3 regions. The HTBI primer set was used in a first-round RT-PCR of the TCR CDR3. TCRdb used MiXCR to reprocess the multiplex PCR reads, holding one entry per CDR3 protein. The data contain roughly 380,000 distinct CDR3 sequences, approximately 19% of them singletons. This CDR3 has 14 amino acids. In germline, CDR1 is KGHSH, CDR2 LQKENI. The V and J ends lost 3 bases and 6 bases respectively, with 14 bases between them.

This chain connects TRBV18 to TRBJ1-2; D is perhaps TRBD1 (5 bases). The sequenced sample was blood. This sequence was found in a woman between 18 and 29 years old with Graves' hyperthyroidism. The CDR3 coding sequence is TGTGCCAGCTCACCCCCAGGGATGAGGGATGGCTACACCTTC. It is translated as CASSPPGMRDGYTF.